The TCR beta chain under discussion was sequenced for a study of regulatory dendritic cells for organ transplantation. Whole-study results and caveats: The most alloreactive TCR clonotypes were found in resting memory CD8+ cells. Between individuals, the alloreactive memory CD8+ T cell pool differed considerably. Naive CD4+ and CD8+ repertoires were highly diverse; memory CD8+ was most oligoclonal.

The V gene's germline CDR1 is SGHVS and CDR2 FNYEAQ. V lost 1 base to trimming and J lost 0 bases, with 5 bases between them. This CDR3 spans 14 amino acids. This clone has a handful of counts. Antigen: not known. Sorted T cells were CFSE-labeled and cultured 5 days with allogeneic regulatory or mature dendritic cells at 1:10. CD4+ or CD8+ T cells were sorted as naive CD45RA+ or memory CD45RO+. Repertoires were generated with immunoSEQ multiplex PCR, while TCRdb's copy carries only in-frame clones and drops some. The top ten clones hold around 1.2% of a sample with more than 10,000 clones, about 60% of them seen once.

V gene TRBV7-6 combines with J gene TRBJ2-3; D remains unclear. The origin of this receptor is a human donor in good health. Sequencing was done on a sample of naive CD8+ T cells from blood cultured with dendritic cells. Indicated subset: CD45RA+ naive T cells. The DNA for the CDR3 is TGTGCCAGCAGCTTAGAAGCTAGCACAGATACGCAGTATTTT. This encodes CASSLEASTDTQYF.